This T cell receptor beta chain came from a study of long-term antiretroviral therapy in people with HIV. Findings and limits, study-wide: Dominance of pre-ART expanded clones persisted, fluctuating and often declining after ART. It was observed that HIV repertoires exhibited narrower CDR3 length ranges than controls.

Trimming pared 0 bases from V and 2 bases from J, leaving 7 bases between. Germline CDR1 reads SGHNT; CDR2 reads YENEEA. The CDR3 covers 15 residues. Version v3.0 of the immunoSEQ assay ran at survey level. This table comes from immunoSEQ multiplex PCR, and its TCRdb copy is limited to in-frame clones, with some not included. The sample carries 25,000 to 35,000 clones, approximately 97% recorded once. With respect to this clone: Its antigen is as yet unknown.

Sample: unsorted PBMCs, taken 6.9 years after starting antiretroviral therapy. The genes are TRBV11-3 and TRBJ2-2; no clear D. This TCR was recovered from a man younger than 45 with HIV. In DNA, the CDR3 is TGTGCCAGCAGCTTAGATTCCACCAACACCGGGGAGCTGTTTTTT. Its protein is CASSLDSTNTGELFF.